This T cell receptor (beta chain) was profiled in a study of vaccination effects on CD4 cells after COVID-19. For the study at large: Two convalescent patients gave samples 16 days and one week before vaccination.

In germline, CDR1 is GTSNPN, CDR2 SVGIG (reference sequence). This CDR3 region has 19 residues. Worth noting for this clone: Its antigen remains unidentified.

Using immunoSEQ multiplex PCR, the repertoire was profiled, and TCRdb retains in-frame clones only, with some absent. The data contain about 45,000 clones, approximately 72% of them singletons. Sequencing followed a ViraFEST assay step that expanded antigen-specific CD4+ T cells with viral peptide pools. Following 10 days of culture, CD4+ T cells were isolated. This person caught SARS-CoV-2 sometime from March to December 2020, and PCR testing confirmed the infection. Researchers swapped half the medium for IL-2 medium on both days 3 and 7. Sequencing was performed on CD4+ T cells from PBMCs cultured with a peptide pool, taken before COVID-19 vaccination. This clonotype was obtained from a human donor who had a prior SARS-CoV-2 infection. The chain links TRBV30 to TRBJ2-1, with D possibly being TRBD1 (6 bases). The CDR3 is CAIKPTGWAFDGIRSEQFF. CDR3 sequence (DNA): TGTGCTATCAAACCTACAGGGTGGGCTTTTGATGGGATCCGTAGTGAGCAGTTCTTC.